This T cell receptor (beta chain) derives from a study of beta chain features in type 1 diabetes. Study-level information: All samples together contributed around 100,000,000 sorted cells for examination.

This clone was found once. Its antigen is not identified. General observations from the study: A possible short-template PCR bias applies equally to patients and controls. Type 1 diabetes patients had moderately but significantly shorter TCRB CDR3s in all four CD4+ subsets.

Expressed TCRB transcripts were sequenced after all isolated RNA was converted to cDNA. Libraries were prepared by immunoSEQ multiplex PCR; TCRdb keeps only in-frame clonotypes and omits some of them. Seen here are about 660,000 clones, about an eighth observed once, and the top ten hold 0.03% to 0.04%. V gave up 2 bases and J gave up 0 bases, with 9 bases separating them. The germline V gene encodes CDR1 SGHRS and CDR2 YFSETQ. The CDR3 runs 15 residues. Around 100 mL of blood, on average, came from one heparinised draw per donor. Cells sorted by CD45RO/CCR7/CD25/CD127/CD95/CD27 comprised CD4+ naive, central memory, regulatory and stem cell-like memory cells.

The chain recombines TRBV5-1 with TRBJ1-3; D is ambiguous. What was sequenced was naive CD4+ T cells from blood. This receptor was obtained from a man in his late teens or twenties with type 1 diabetes. CDR3 DNA: TGCGCCAGCAGCTTAACGGGAAACTCTGGAAACACCATATATTTT. Protein product: CASSLTGNSGNTIYF.